Below, one T cell receptor (beta chain) is given with its context. The data originate from a study of T cell changes during pregnancy in multiple sclerosis. There are 16 residues in the CDR3. Assay: immunoSEQ multiplex PCR; the TCRdb copy retains only in-frame clones and omits some. Of 65,000 to 85,000 clones listed, approximately 91% were seen once; the top ten hold over 0.25%. The genes are TRBV21-1 and TRBJ2-7; the table gives TRBD1 as D, unverified against the DNA. TRBV21-1 is given as a pseudogene. This specimen was CD4+ T cells from peripheral blood mononuclear cells, taken after pregnancy. This receptor was obtained from a female donor with multiple sclerosis, enrolled in a pregnancy study. The DNA of the CDR3 is TGTGCCAGCAGCAAGCGAAGACAGGGGGCGGGCTACGAGCAGTACTTC. Protein: CASSKRRQGAGYEQYF.